Sequencing of this T cell receptor beta chain was carried out in a study of T-cell memory formation after mild COVID-19. The study's findings and limits: That cross-reactive memory joined was suggested by some responding clones appearing in pre-infection memory. Contracting clones localized mainly to CM and EM when CD4+ and mainly to EMRA when CD8+. Proof of SARS-CoV-2 specificity was absent for the second-wave clones that crested on day 37.

TCRdb passed the 5' RACE reads through MiXCR, listing each CDR3 protein once. Counted here are more than 350,000 distinct CDR3 sequences, 16% occurring once; the ten biggest clones make up 20% to 25%. V dropped 3 bases and J dropped 0; count of bases not matched to a gene: 6. The CDR3 runs 18 residues. Germline CDR1 reads MGHRA; CDR2 reads YSYEKL. This clonotype was detected a few times. Its target is not known. The gene calls are TRBV4-1 and TRBJ2-3; the match to TRBD2 covers 13 bases. What was sequenced was PBMCs or a T cell subset sorted from them (not recorded which). The origin of this receptor is a man aged 18 to 29 who had mild COVID-19 (a few samples of this study predate the infection). Cell type and time point are not known. CDR3 nucleotide sequence: TGCGCCAGCAGCCACGAAAGGACTAGCGGGGGAAGCACAGATACGCAGTATTTT. Its protein is CASSHERTSGGSTDTQYF.